This section outlines one T cell receptor (beta chain) sequence together with its context. Its antigen is still unknown. The germline V gene encodes CDR1 KGHDR and CDR2 SFDVKD. V dropped 4 bases and J dropped 5; count of bases not matched to a gene: 9. CDR3 size: 15 residues. This sample was included in a study of T-cell memory formation after mild COVID-19. Across the study: Across donors, TCR clusters were largely donor specific. General study findings and limits: Contracting CD4+ clones lay largely in CM and EM, with CD8+ ones residing in EMRA.

From the 5' RACE reads, TCRdb called clonotypes with MiXCR, one entry per CDR3 protein. The data contain about 610,000 distinct CDR3 sequences, roughly 17% of them singletons. Sequencing was carried out using PBMCs or a T cell subset sorted from them (not recorded which). This TCR was sampled from an adult woman who had mild COVID-19 (a few samples of this study predate the infection). Cell type and time point are not known. This chain uses TRBV24-1 with TRBJ2-5, with 7 bases that match TRBD1. The CDR3 DNA follows: TGTGCCACCAGTGACCCAGGGACAGTGGGGGAGACCCAGTACTTC. Translation: CATSDPGTVGETQYF.